Sequencing of this T cell receptor (beta chain) was carried out in a study of response to subunit inactivated influenza vaccine. Regarding this clonotype: Its antigen is currently unknown. The junction and the germline gene differ at one end; a read error may be behind it.

Points from the study as a whole: There was a suggestion from the authors that each seasonal influenza vaccination recruits few new T cells.

TCRdb called the RT-PCR reads again in MiXCR, with one record for every CDR3 protein. The table has approximately 700,000 distinct CDR3 sequences, approximately 15% seen once. The receptor's source is a man in his fifties who received an inactivated influenza vaccine. This material consisted of PBMCs from blood, taken roughly 15 days before vaccination.

The CDR3 coding sequence is TGTGCCACCAGCCAAGTGTCGCCAGGGGCCTACGAGCAGTACTTC. As protein: CATSQVSPGAYEQYF. The chain is built from TRBV3-1 and TRBJ2-7, with D tentatively TRBD1 (6 bases). CDR3 length: 15 amino acids. The V gene's germline CDR1 is LGHDT and CDR2 YNNKEL (reference sequence).